The 24 T cell receptor beta chains given below trace back to one sample, sequenced in a study of shared clonotypes between healthy human individuals. Assay used: immunoSEQ multiplex PCR; TCRdb lists only in-frame clones, some missing. The sample carries some 2.1 million clones, 93% recorded once. CD8 cells classed as naive were CD45RO-negative and positively selected for CCR7, excluding terminally differentiated effector memory CD45RA+ cells. Material: naive CD8+ T cells from PBMCs. Every receptor here comes from a man aged 18 to 30 in good health. Some clones in this sample may be carry-over from other donors' samples.

The chain joins TRBV28 to TRBJ2-7; D is uncertain. The V and J ends lost 3 bases and 2 bases respectively, with 11 bases between them. Germline-derived CDR1 and CDR2 are MDHEN and SYDVKM. The CDR3 runs to 14 residues. The DNA for the CDR3 is TGTGCCAGCAGTTTTGATGGAGAAACCTACGAGCAGTACTTC. As protein: CASSFDGETYEQYF. Based on the CDR3 plus reference TRBV28 and TRBJ2-7, the full variable domain is DVKVTQSSRYLVKRTGEKVFLECVQDMDHENMFWYRQDPGLGLRLIYFSYDVKMKEKGDIPEGYSVSREKKERFSLILESASTNQTSMYLCASSFDGETYEQYFGPGTRLTVT.

V is TRBV19 and J is TRBJ1-3; no clear D. The CDR3 contains 15 residues. In germline, CDR1 is LNHDA, CDR2 SQIVND (reference sequence). The V and J ends lost 6 bases and 2 bases respectively, with 14 bases between them. The CDR3 loop is CASRGARATGNTIYF. DNA of the CDR3: TGTGCCAGTAGAGGCGCCCGGGCGACTGGAAACACCATATATTTT.

The chain carries TRBV7-9 and TRBJ2-5, with 13 bases fitting TRBD2. The CDR3 runs to 18 residues. Germline CDR1 reads SEHNR; CDR2 reads FQNEAQ (reference sequence). With 4 bases clipped from V and 5 bases from J, the junction kept 13 bases outside the gene matches. CDR3 bases: TGTGCCAGCAGCTGGCCGGGACTAGCGGGACCCGTCGGGGAGACCCAGTACTTC. It translates to CASSWPGLAGPVGETQYF.

This clone was seen once. This chain connects TRBV7-8 to TRBJ2-7, with 8 bases lining up with TRBD2. Per germline, CDR1 SGHVS and CDR2 FQNEAQ. This CDR3 comprises 16 residues. Trimming took 2 bases from V and 0 from J; bases not matched to a gene: 6. CDR3 in amino acids: CASSLRLAGASYEQYF. CDR3 sequence (DNA): TGTGCCAGCAGCTTACGCCTAGCGGGTGCCTCCTACGAGCAGTACTTC.

The genes are TRBV7-2 and TRBJ1-3; D perhaps matches TRBD1 (6 bases). The V gene's germline CDR1 is SGHTA and CDR2 FQGNSA. The CDR3 consists of 16 residues. The V and J ends lost 4 bases and 0 bases respectively, with 13 bases between them. Here the CDR3 reads CASSSRDILSGNTIYF. The CDR3 DNA follows: TGTGCCAGCAGCTCCCGGGACATTCTCTCTGGAAACACCATATATTTT.

This chain uses TRBV27 with TRBJ2-3; D possibly uses TRBD1 or TRBD2 (6 bases each). Trimming removed 4 bases at V and 0 bases at J, with 17 bases between. The germline CDR1 and CDR2 sequences are MNHEY and SMNVEV (reference sequence). There are 17 residues in the CDR3. The CDR3 sequence: CASSSRLGGGSTDTQYF. The CDR3, as DNA: TGTGCCAGCAGTTCACGACTGGGGGGCGGGAGCACAGATACGCAGTATTTT.

This rearrangement joins TRBV12-5 to TRBJ2-4, with D perhaps TRBD2 (6 bases). CDR3 length: 18 amino acids. Per the germline V gene, CDR1 is LGHNT and CDR2 is FRNRAP. Trimming removed 2 bases at V and 5 bases at J, with 22 bases between. In DNA, the CDR3 is TGTGCTAGTGGTTTGTCAATTCCGGGACTCGGAGGGGAAAACATTCAGTACTTC. Its translation: CASGLSIPGLGGENIQYF.

The chain carries TRBV5-1 and TRBJ2-1, with 7 bases identical to TRBD2. J lost 0 bases, V lost 4 bases, and 10 bases had no gene match. The germline V gene encodes CDR1 SGHRS and CDR2 YFSETQ. This CDR3 is 17 amino acids long. This CDR3 reads CASSPMTSLSSYNEQFF. The CDR3 coding sequence is TGCGCCAGCAGCCCCATGACTAGCCTTAGCTCCTACAATGAGCAGTTCTTC.

The chain recombines TRBV4-2 with TRBJ1-1; D remains ambiguous. The germline CDR1 and CDR2 sequences are LGHNA and YNFKEQ. This CDR3 comprises 15 residues. V lost 0 bases and J lost 3, with 11 bases in between. The CDR3, as DNA: TGTGCCAGCAGCCAAGAGAGCCCAGGAGACACTGAAGCTTTCTTT. Protein product: CASSQESPGDTEAFF.

This clone showed up just once. The gene calls are TRBV7-9 and TRBJ2-7, with a weak D call TRBD2 (5 bases). The germline CDR1 and CDR2 sequences are SEHNR and FQNEAQ (reference sequence). Trimming took off 4 bases at V and 3 bases at J, with 16 bases between the two ends. CDR3 size: 15 residues. The CDR3: CASSSTSYSHYEQYF. In DNA form, the CDR3 reads TGTGCCAGCAGCTCTACTAGTTATTCCCACTACGAGCAGTACTTC.

The genes are TRBV5-1 and TRBJ2-7, with TRBD1 matching 8 bases. This CDR3 comprises 15 residues. V shed 0 bases and J 5 bases; nucleotides not matched to a gene: 7. Germline V gene sequence: CDR1 SGHRS, CDR2 YFSETQ. Here the CDR3 reads CASSLGAGGENEQYF. CDR3 in DNA: TGCGCCAGCAGCTTGGGGGCAGGGGGCGAGAACGAGCAGTACTTC. The full variable domain, its missing parts supplied by reference TRBV5-1 and TRBJ2-7, is KAGVTQTPRYLIKTRGQQVTLSCSPISGHRSVSWYQQTPGQGLQFLFEYFSETQRNKGNFPGRFSGRQFSNSRSEMNVSTLELGDSALYLCASSLGAGGENEQYFGPGTRLTVT.

Details on this clone: Other DNA sequences in the sample encode the same CDR3. The J gene is TRBJ2-3, the V gene TRBV30, with D perhaps TRBD1 (5 bases). The ends were cut back, 2 bases at V and 0 bases at J, with 9 bases in the middle. From germline, CDR1 is GTSNPN and CDR2 SVGIG (reference sequence). The length of the CDR3 is 14 residues. CDR3 in DNA: TGTGCCTGGAGTTGGTCAGGGAGCACAGATACGCAGTATTTT. Translation: CAWSWSGSTDTQYF.

The V and J genes are TRBV6-5 and TRBJ1-1; D is ambiguous. This CDR3 spans 13 amino acids. CDR1 and CDR2 from the germline V gene are MNHEY and SVGAGI. Trimming pared 2 bases from V and 5 bases from J, leaving 9 bases between. CDR3 sequence (DNA): TGTGCCAGCAGTTACGGATGGGCTACTGAAGCTTTCTTT. Translation: CASSYGWATEAFF.

The chain combines TRBV5-1 with TRBJ2-2; 7 bases fit TRBD1. The germline gives CDR1 SGHRS, CDR2 YFSETQ. There are 15 residues in the CDR3. The ends lost 4 bases at V and 3 bases at J; junction bases unmatched: 6. CDR3 coding DNA: TGCGCCAGCAGCACCCGACAGGGAGACACCGGGGAGCTGTTTTTT. It translates to CASSTRQGDTGELFF. Full variable domain (missing parts from reference TRBV5-1 and TRBJ2-2): KAGVTQTPRYLIKTRGQQVTLSCSPISGHRSVSWYQQTPGQGLQFLFEYFSETQRNKGNFPGRFSGRQFSNSRSEMNVSTLELGDSALYLCASSTRQGDTGELFFGEGSRLTVL.

This rearrangement joins TRBV14 to TRBJ1-2; D is unresolved. Trimming took 4 bases from V and 3 from J, leaving 9 bases between them. CDR3 size: 13 residues. Germline CDR1 is SGHDN and CDR2 is FVKESK. CDR3 bases: TGTGCCAGCAGCCCACGGGTGGACTATGGCTACACCTTC. Protein product: CASSPRVDYGYTF. The entire variable domain, with the rest obtained from reference TRBV14 and TRBJ1-2, is as follows: EAGVTQFPSHSVIEKGQTVTLRCDPISGHDNLYWYRRVMGKEIKFLLHFVKESKQDESGMPNNRFLAERTGGTYSTLKVQPAELEDSGVYFCASSPRVDYGYTFGSGTRLTVV.

V usage is TRBV6-5 and J usage is TRBJ1-2; maybe TRBD1 (6 bases). The CDR3 is 15 residues long. Per germline, CDR1 MNHEY and CDR2 SVGAGI. V dropped 6 bases and J dropped 3 bases, with 17 bases sitting between them. CDR3 residues: CASSPPGAWDYGYTF. CDR3 bases: TGTGCCAGCAGCCCGCCGGGGGCTTGGGACTATGGCTACACCTTC.

Details on this clone: Other DNA variants within this sample encode the same CDR3. This chain uses TRBV4-1 with TRBJ2-7; 11 bases are a match to TRBD2. Germline CDR1 reads MGHRA; CDR2 reads YSYEKL. After removal of 0 bases from V and 4 bases from J, the junction contained 5 bases not matched to a gene. CDR3 length: 16 amino acids. The CDR3 DNA reads as TGCGCCAGCAGCCAAGATCCCGGGACTAGCGGTTACGAGCAGTACTTC. It translates to CASSQDPGTSGYEQYF.

The chain carries TRBV6-5 and TRBJ2-7; D not resolved. Germline CDR1 reads MNHEY; CDR2 reads SVGAGI. This CDR3 is built from 15 residues. The V end lost 2 bases, the J end lost 5 bases, and 16 bases lay between the germline ends. CDR3 residues: CASSYTPGSRNEQYF. Written as DNA, the CDR3 is TGTGCCAGCAGTTACACCCCCGGCTCCCGCAACGAGCAGTACTTC.

The J gene is TRBJ2-3, the V gene TRBV6-5; D gene unclear. The CDR3 sequence is 14 residues long. Germline-derived CDR1 and CDR2 are MNHEY and SVGAGI. The V and J ends lost 6 bases and 3 bases respectively, with 13 bases between them. As DNA, the CDR3 is TGTGCCAGCAGCCCGGGCTCTGATACAGATACGCAGTATTTT. Amino acid sequence: CASSPGSDTDTQYF.

This chain connects TRBV11-2 to TRBJ2-7, with D tentatively TRBD2 (6 bases). This CDR3 spans 12 amino acids. V lost 6 bases and J 6 bases, leaving 12 bases between the germline ends. Germline V lookup: CDR1 SGHAT, CDR2 FQNNGV. The CDR3 nucleotides are TGTGCCAGCAGTTTCGCCGGGAGCGAGCAGTACTTC. This translates into CASSFAGSEQYF.

The rearrangement uses TRBV11-2 and TRBJ2-3, with 15 bases that match TRBD2. Per germline, CDR1 SGHAT and CDR2 FQNNGV. Losses at the gene ends were 4 bases for V and 6 bases for J; bases not matched to a gene: 11. This CDR3 contains 18 residues. In DNA, the CDR3 is TGTGCCAGCAGCTCGCGGACTAGCGGGAGGGGGGGATTGGATACGCAGTATTTT. Encoded protein: CASSSRTSGRGGLDTQYF.

This chain connects TRBV21-1 to TRBJ2-7. TRBV21-1 is annotated as a pseudogene. The CDR3 loop spans 15 amino acids. The CDR3 DNA reads as TGTGCCAGCAGCAGCACAAGGGATCGATCCTACGAGCAGTACTTC. Its protein is CASSSTRDRSYEQYF.

The chain uses TRBV27 and TRBJ2-7; 9 nucleotides agree with TRBD2. V gave up 5 bases and J gave up 7 bases; unmatched junction bases: 15. The V gene's germline CDR1 is MNHEY and CDR2 SMNVEV (reference sequence). The CDR3 runs 16 residues. The CDR3 DNA is TGTGCCAGCAGTCCGCTTCGCGGGAGGGCCATTGGGGAGCAGTACTTC. Residues: CASSPLRGRAIGEQYF.

The chain carries TRBV2 and TRBJ2-1, with 13 bases that match TRBD2. Germline V gives CDR1 SNHLY, CDR2 FYNNEI. V was clipped by 0 bases and J by 8 bases; unmatched bases: 7. There are 17 residues in the CDR3. The CDR3: CASSEALGLAGVDEQFF. The CDR3 DNA is TGTGCCAGCAGTGAAGCTCTTGGACTAGCGGGAGTCGATGAGCAGTTCTTC. The whole variable domain, remainder taken from reference TRBV2 and TRBJ2-1, is EPEVTQTPSHQVTQMGQEVILRCVPISNHLYFYWYRQILGQKVEFLVSFYNNEISEKSEIFDDQFSVERPDGSNFTLKIRSTKLEDSAMYFCASSEALGLAGVDEQFFGPGTRLTVL.